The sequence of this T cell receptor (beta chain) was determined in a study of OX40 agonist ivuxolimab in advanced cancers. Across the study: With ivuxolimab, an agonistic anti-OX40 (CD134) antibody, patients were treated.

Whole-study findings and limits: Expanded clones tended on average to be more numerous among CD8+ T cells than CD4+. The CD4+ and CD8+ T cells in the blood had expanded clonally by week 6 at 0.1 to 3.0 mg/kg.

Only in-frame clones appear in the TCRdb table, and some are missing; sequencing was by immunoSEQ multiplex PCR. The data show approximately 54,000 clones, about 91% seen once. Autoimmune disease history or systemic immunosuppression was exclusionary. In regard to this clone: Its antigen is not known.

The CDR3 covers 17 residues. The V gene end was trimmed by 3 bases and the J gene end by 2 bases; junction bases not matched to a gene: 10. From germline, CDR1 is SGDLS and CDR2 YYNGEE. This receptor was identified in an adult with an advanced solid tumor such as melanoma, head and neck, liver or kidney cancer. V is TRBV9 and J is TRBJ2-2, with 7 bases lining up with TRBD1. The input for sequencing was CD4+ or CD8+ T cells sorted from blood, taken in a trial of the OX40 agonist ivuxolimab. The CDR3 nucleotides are TGTGCCAGCAGCGCTTGGGAAGGGACAGTCAACACCGGGGAGCTGTTTTTT. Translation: CASSAWEGTVNTGELFF.